The 22 T cell receptor beta chains in this list originate from one sample, sequenced in a study of blood T cell repertoires in COVID-19. Repertoires were generated with immunoSEQ multiplex PCR, while TCRdb's copy carries only in-frame clones and drops some. The sample holds some 93,000 clones, roughly 90% seen once. The sequencing input was peripheral blood. The origin of the receptors is a woman aged 80 or over with acute or convalescent COVID-19.

This clone occurred once. This chain connects TRBV14 to TRBJ1-6; 9 bases map to TRBD1. With 4 bases clipped from V and 9 bases from J, the junction kept 10 bases outside the gene matches. CDR1 SGHDN and CDR2 FVKESK come from the germline V gene. The length of the CDR3 is 16 residues. This CDR3 is CASSLNRDRDFSPLHF. CDR3 DNA sequence: TGTGCCAGCAGCCTCAACCGGGACAGGGATTTTTCACCCCTCCACTTT.

This chain links TRBV4-2 with TRBJ2-7; 10 nucleotides agree with TRBD1. The ends lost 4 bases at V and 1 base at J; junction bases unmatched: 1. The CDR3 is made up of 14 amino acids. Germline CDR1 and CDR2: LGHNA and YNFKEQ. The CDR3 coding sequence is TGTGCCAGCAGCCGGGACAGGGGTTCCTACGAGCAGTACTTC. Its protein product is CASSRDRGSYEQYF.

This sequence joins TRBV11-2 and TRBJ2-1; 11 bases agree with TRBD2. Germline V gene data show CDR1 as SGHAT and CDR2 as FQNNGV. Trimming at V came to 5 bases and at J to 10 bases, leaving 10 bases not matched to a gene. CDR3 length equals 15 residues. The CDR3 is CASSHTSGGHLEQFF. The CDR3 coding sequence is TGTGCCAGCAGCCATACTAGCGGGGGCCACCTGGAGCAGTTCTTC.

V usage is TRBV3-1 (or the pseudogene TRBV3-2) and J usage is TRBJ2-5; D unclear. Trimming removed 1 base at V and 2 bases at J, with 11 bases between. Germline assignment: CDR1 LGHDT and CDR2 YNNKEL (reference sequence). This CDR3 contains 15 residues. The CDR3 sequence is CASSQVGLDQETQYF. CDR3 nucleotide sequence: TGTGCCAGCAGCCAAGTCGGCCTAGATCAAGAGACCCAGTACTTC.

This chain joins TRBV19 and TRBJ2-7; tentative D call: TRBD1 (6 bases). CDR1 LNHDA and CDR2 SQIVND come from the germline V gene (reference sequence). The CDR3 is made up of 14 amino acids. Trimming left V 2 bases short and J 5 bases short, with 13 bases between. The CDR3 region has the DNA TGTGCCAGTAGTATACAATGGACAGTGAACGAGCAGTACTTC. Encoded protein: CASSIQWTVNEQYF.

V usage is TRBV6-6 and J usage is TRBJ2-7; D unclear. Germline lookup yields CDR1 MNHNY and CDR2 SVGAGI (reference sequence). The germline V and J ends were trimmed by 2 bases and 2 bases, with 10 bases remaining between them. CDR3 length: 14 residues. CDR3 sequence reads: CASSYAQVTYEQYF. The CDR3 nucleotides are TGTGCCAGCAGTTACGCCCAGGTGACCTACGAGCAGTACTTC.

The chain joins TRBV10-3 to TRBJ1-2; a weak D match, TRBD1 (5 bases). Germline CDR1 ENHRY, CDR2 SYGVKD. CDR3 length: 14 amino acids. The V end was cut by 0 bases, the J end by 8 bases, with 13 bases between. For the CDR3, the DNA is TGTGCCATCAGTGAGTCCGGGAGAGGGGTCGGCTACACCTTC. Its translation: CAISESGRGVGYTF.

This clone was counted only a few times. V is TRBV20-1 and J is TRBJ1-2; weak D call: TRBD1 (5 bases). V lost 3 bases and J 2 bases, leaving 13 bases between the germline ends. The CDR3 runs 14 residues. Germline assignment: CDR1 DFQATT and CDR2 SNEGSKA (reference sequence). CDR3 bases: TGCAGTGCTAGTGCAGGGCCCACCAACTATGGCTACACCTTC. The encoded protein is CSASAGPTNYGYTF.

The V call is TRBV28, the J call TRBJ2-7; 10 bases agree with TRBD1. The germline CDR1 and CDR2 sequences are MDHEN and SYDVKM. V was clipped by 2 bases and J by 4 bases; unmatched bases: 11. The CDR3 runs to 17 residues. Written as DNA, the CDR3 is TGTGCCAGCAGTTTACGCGTTTGGCCGGGACAGGGGTACGAGCAGTACTTC. It translates to CASSLRVWPGQGYEQYF.

In its sample, this clone was seen once. The chain uses TRBV2 and TRBJ1-4, with TRBD1 as a possible D gene (5 bases). V lost 6 bases, J lost 4 bases, and 12 bases lay in between. This CDR3 comprises 14 residues. The germline V gene encodes CDR1 SNHLY and CDR2 FYNNEI. The CDR3 DNA sequence: TGTGCCAGCAGAGCTAGGACATTTAATGAAAAACTGTTTTTT. It specifies CASRARTFNEKLFF.

V usage is TRBV5-4 and J usage is TRBJ2-2; D unclear. The germline gives CDR1 SGHNT, CDR2 YYREEE (reference sequence). The V end was cut by 1 base, the J end by 7 bases, with 8 bases between. There are 13 residues in the CDR3. The CDR3 here is CASSLTTGGELFF. CDR3 DNA sequence: TGTGCCAGCAGCTTGACAACGGGCGGGGAGCTGTTTTTT. The whole variable domain, remainder taken from reference TRBV5-4 and TRBJ2-2, is ETGVTQSPTHLIKTRGQQVTLRCSSQSGHNTVSWYQQALGQGPQFIFQYYREEENGRGNFPPRFSGLQFPNYSSELNVNALELDDSALYLCASSLTTGGELFFGEGSRLTVL.

The chain couples TRBV12-3 or TRBV12-4 to TRBJ1-6; D not resolved. This CDR3 is 13 amino acids long. The V gene lost 3 bases and the J gene lost 10 bases, with 10 bases spanning the gap. In DNA form, the CDR3 reads TGTGCCAGCAGTTTTGAGGGCCCGTCACCCCTCCACTTT. Translating it yields CASSFEGPSPLHF.

V usage is TRBV4-1 and J usage is TRBJ2-7; D might be TRBD2 (5 bases). The germline gives CDR1 MGHRA, CDR2 YSYEKL. The germline V and J ends were trimmed by 6 bases and 5 bases, with 23 bases remaining between them. The CDR3 is made up of 16 amino acids. In DNA, the CDR3 is TGCGCCAGCAGTCCTGACCCTTCAAAGGGAGCAGACGAGCAGTACTTC. It codes for CASSPDPSKGADEQYF.

The chain carries TRBV18 and TRBJ1-1, with D possibly matching TRBD1 (6 bases). The V gene lost 3 bases and the J gene lost 0 bases, with 11 bases spanning the gap. This CDR3 comprises 15 residues. Per the germline V gene, CDR1 is KGHSH and CDR2 is LQKENI. The CDR3 DNA follows: TGTGCCAGCTCACCGTCTGCAGGGGTGAACACTGAAGCTTTCTTT. Amino acids: CASSPSAGVNTEAFF.

V and J are TRBV13 and TRBJ1-1; D gene uncertain. The V end was cut by 5 bases, the J end by 5 bases, with 6 bases between. The CDR3 has 11 residues. From germline, CDR1 is PRHDT and CDR2 FYEKMQ (reference sequence). The CDR3 region is CASSRRTEAFF. CDR3 DNA sequence: TGTGCCAGCAGCCGGAGAACTGAAGCTTTCTTT.

This clone was detected only once. The chain combines TRBV7-8 with TRBJ1-2; D is possibly TRBD1 (6 bases). V lost 1 base, J lost 0 bases, and 6 bases lay in between. Germline values: CDR1 SGHVS, CDR2 FQNEAQ. CDR3 length: 14 residues. CDR3 loop: CASSLGTANYGYTF. The CDR3 coding sequence is TGTGCCAGCAGCTTAGGGACAGCTAACTATGGCTACACCTTC.

CDR3 sequence: CASSRQASYGYTF. For the CDR3, the DNA is TGTGCCAGCAGCCGACAGGCATCCTATGGCTACACCTTC. The V and J genes are TRBV3-1 (or the pseudogene TRBV3-2) and TRBJ1-2, with D tentatively TRBD1 (6 bases). Trimming removed 4 bases from V and 4 bases from J, with 10 bases in between. This CDR3 has 13 residues. Germline V CDR1 and CDR2: LGHDT, YNNKEL (reference sequence).

This chain joins TRBV10-3 and TRBJ1-1; D not resolved. This CDR3 has 14 amino acids. Germline loops: CDR1 ENHRY, CDR2 SYGVKD. Trimming cost V 6 bases and J 1 base, with 12 bases left between them. This CDR3 reads CAIRERRANTEAFF. The CDR3 DNA sequence: TGTGCCATCAGGGAGAGGCGGGCGAACACTGAAGCTTTCTTT.

The chain joins TRBV2 to TRBJ1-4, with TRBD1 identical over 9 bases. Germline CDR1 SNHLY, CDR2 FYNNEI. The CDR3 totals 14 residues. The V and J ends lost 7 bases and 5 bases, in that order; junction bases with no gene match: 5. CDR3 DNA sequence: TGTGCCAGCAATTCCGGGACAGGGAATGAAAAACTGTTTTTT. It encodes CASNSGTGNEKLFF.

The chain joins TRBV12-5 to TRBJ2-1; 8 nucleotides agree with TRBD2. CDR3 length equals 15 residues. Trimming took 6 bases from V and 6 from J; bases not matched to a gene: 10. Germline CDR1 and CDR2: LGHNT and FRNRAP. CDR3 amino acids: CASGLIAGTLNEQFF. CDR3 sequence (DNA): TGTGCTAGTGGCCTAATAGCGGGGACACTCAATGAGCAGTTCTTC. The full variable domain, its missing parts supplied by reference TRBV12-5 and TRBJ2-1, is DARVTQTPRHKVTEMGQEVTMRCQPILGHNTVFWYRQTMMQGLELLAYFRNRAPLDDSGMPKDRFSAEMPDATLATLKIQPSEPRDSAVYFCASGLIAGTLNEQFFGPGTRLTVL.

This chain connects TRBV10-3 to TRBJ1-1, with 8 bases matching TRBD1. The V gene end was trimmed by 4 bases and the J gene end by 3 bases; junction bases not matched to a gene: 13. The germline V gene encodes CDR1 ENHRY and CDR2 SYGVKD. The CDR3 loop spans 17 amino acids. CDR3 nucleotide sequence: TGTGCCATCAGTGGGGGCAGGGGGCAAGCAAAGGACACTGAAGCTTTCTTT. Translating gives CAISGGRGQAKDTEAFF.

The rearrangement joins TRBV2 to TRBJ2-3, with TRBD2 matching 8 bases. V lost 8 bases to trimming and J lost 2 bases; unmatched junction nucleotides: 6. The germline CDR1 and CDR2 sequences are SNHLY and FYNNEI. The CDR3 loop spans 14 amino acids. This chain's CDR3 is CASRDGGATDTQYF. The CDR3 DNA is TGTGCCAGCCGAGACGGGGGGGCCACAGATACGCAGTATTTT.